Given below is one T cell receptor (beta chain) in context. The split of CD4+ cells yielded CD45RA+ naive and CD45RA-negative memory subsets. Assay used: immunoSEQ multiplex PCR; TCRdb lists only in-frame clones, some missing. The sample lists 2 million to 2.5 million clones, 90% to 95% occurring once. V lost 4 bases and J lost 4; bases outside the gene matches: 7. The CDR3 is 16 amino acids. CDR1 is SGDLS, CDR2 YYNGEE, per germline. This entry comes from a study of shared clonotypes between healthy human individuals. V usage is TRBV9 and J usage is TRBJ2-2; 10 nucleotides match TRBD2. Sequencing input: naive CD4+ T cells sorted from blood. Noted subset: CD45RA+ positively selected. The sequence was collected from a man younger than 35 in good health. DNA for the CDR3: TGTGCCAGCAGCCCCAATAGCGGGAGGCTCACCGGGGAGCTGTTTTTT. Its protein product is CASSPNSGRLTGELFF.